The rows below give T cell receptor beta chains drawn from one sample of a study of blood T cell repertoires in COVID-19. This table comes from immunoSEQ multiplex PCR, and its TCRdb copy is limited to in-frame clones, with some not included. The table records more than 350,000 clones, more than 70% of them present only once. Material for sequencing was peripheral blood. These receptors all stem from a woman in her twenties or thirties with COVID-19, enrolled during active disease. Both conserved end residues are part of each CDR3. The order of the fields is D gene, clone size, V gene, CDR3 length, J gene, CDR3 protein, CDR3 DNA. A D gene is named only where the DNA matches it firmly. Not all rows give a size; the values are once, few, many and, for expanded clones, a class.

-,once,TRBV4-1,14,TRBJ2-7,CASSQYFRGYEQYF,TGCGCCAGCAGCCAGTACTTCCGGGGCTACGAGCAGTACTTC
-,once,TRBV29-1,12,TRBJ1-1,CSVMAGRTEAFF,TGCAGCGTTATGGCAGGGCGGACTGAAGCTTTCTTT
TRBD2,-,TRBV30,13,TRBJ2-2,CAWAGTRFGELFF,TGTGCCTGGGCCGGGACTAGATTCGGGGAGCTGTTTTTT
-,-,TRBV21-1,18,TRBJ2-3,CASSNPEGLAENTDTQYF,TGTGCCAGCAGCAACCCCGAAGGGCTAGCGGAAAACACAGATACGCAGTATTTT
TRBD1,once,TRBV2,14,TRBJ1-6,CASSRQGGNSPLHF,TGTGCCAGCAGTCGACAGGGTGGTAATTCACCCCTCCACTTT
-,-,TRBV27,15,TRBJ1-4,CASRLSDRPKEKLFF,TGTGCCAGCAGACTTAGCGACAGGCCGAAGGAAAAACTGTTTTTT
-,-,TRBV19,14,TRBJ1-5,CASTLGGGRQPQHF,TGTGCCAGTACCCTAGGGGGGGGCAGACAGCCCCAGCATTTT
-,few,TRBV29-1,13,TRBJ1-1,CSAETGSNTEAFF,TGCAGCGCCGAGACAGGCTCGAACACTGAAGCTTTCTTT
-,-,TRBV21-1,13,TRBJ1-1,CASSTRTGLGAFF,TGTGCCAGCAGCACGCGGACAGGCCTCGGGGCTTTCTTT
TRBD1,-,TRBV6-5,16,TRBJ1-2,CASSYFGGQTIYGYTF,TGTGCCAGCAGTTACTTCGGGGGACAGACCATCTATGGCTACACCTTC
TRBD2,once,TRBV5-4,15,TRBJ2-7,CASSLLAVSSYEQYF,TGTGCCAGCAGCTTGCTAGCGGTATCTTCCTACGAGCAGTACTTC
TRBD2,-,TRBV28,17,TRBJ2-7,CASSSPHSGRGSYEQYF,TGTGCCAGCAGTTCCCCTCACAGCGGGAGGGGGTCGTACGAGCAGTACTTC
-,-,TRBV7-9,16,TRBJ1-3,CASSLVRAVSGNTIYF,TGTGCCAGCAGCTTAGTCAGGGCAGTATCTGGAAACACCATATATTTT
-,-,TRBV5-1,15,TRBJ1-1,CASSLRQAINTEAFF,TGCGCCAGCAGCTTACGACAGGCGATAAACACTGAAGCTTTCTTT
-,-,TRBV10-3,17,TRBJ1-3,CAIRGAGSNGSGNTIYF,TGTGCCATCAGGGGGGCAGGTAGCAACGGGTCTGGAAACACCATATATTTT
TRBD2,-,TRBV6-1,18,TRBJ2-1,CASSEASQRELPYNEQFF,TGTGCCAGCAGTGAAGCTAGCCAGCGGGAACTCCCTTACAATGAGCAGTTCTTC
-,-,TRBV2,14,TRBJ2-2,CASSELGETGELFF,TGTGCCAGCAGTGAACTTGGGGAGACCGGGGAGCTGTTTTTT
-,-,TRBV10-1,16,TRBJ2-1,CASSEWGSGSYNEQFF,TGCGCCAGCAGTGAGTGGGGTAGCGGCTCCTACAATGAGCAGTTCTTC
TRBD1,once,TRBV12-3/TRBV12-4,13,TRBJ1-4,CASRPGTVKKLFF,TGTGCCAGCAGACCGGGGACAGTAAAAAAACTGTTTTTT
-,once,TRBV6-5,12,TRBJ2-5,CASRPGMGTQYF,TGTGCCAGCAGGCCCGGGATGGGGACCCAGTACTTC
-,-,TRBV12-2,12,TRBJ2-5,CASRIHRAPQYF,TGTGCAAGTCGCATCCACAGGGCTCCCCAGTACTTC
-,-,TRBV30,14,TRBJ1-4,CAWSVVQPNEKLFF,TGTGCCTGGAGTGTGGTACAGCCTAATGAAAAACTGTTTTTT
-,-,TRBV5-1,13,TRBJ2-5,CASSLGGKETQYF,TGCGCCAGCAGCTTGGGAGGGAAAGAGACCCAGTACTTC
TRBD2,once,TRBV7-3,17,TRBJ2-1,CASSLLAGGVRYNEQFF,TGTGCCAGCAGTTTACTAGCGGGAGGGGTTAGGTACAATGAGCAGTTCTTC
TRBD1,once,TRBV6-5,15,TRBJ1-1,CASSYRDRGPTEAFF,TGTGCCAGCAGTTACCGGGACAGGGGACCCACTGAAGCTTTCTTT
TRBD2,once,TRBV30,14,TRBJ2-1,CARQGLAGGNEQFF,TGTGCCCGGCAGGGACTAGCGGGAGGTAATGAGCAGTTCTTC
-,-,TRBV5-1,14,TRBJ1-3,CASSLVSSGNTIYF,TGCGCCAGCAGCTTGGTGAGCTCTGGAAACACCATATATTTT
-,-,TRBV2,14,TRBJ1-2,CASRTGTYGYGYTF,TGTGCCAGCAGGACTGGGACTTACGGGTATGGCTACACCTTC
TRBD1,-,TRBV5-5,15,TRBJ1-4,CASSGTGDNNEKLFF,TGTGCCAGCAGTGGGACAGGGGATAATAATGAAAAACTGTTTTTT
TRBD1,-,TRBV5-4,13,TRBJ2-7,CASSAGQGYEQYF,TGTGCCAGCAGCGCGGGACAGGGGTACGAGCAGTACTTC
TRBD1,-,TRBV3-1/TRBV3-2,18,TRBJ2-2,CASSRSRDRESNTGELFF,TGTGCCAGCAGCCGATCCCGGGACAGGGAATCGAACACCGGGGAGCTGTTTTTT
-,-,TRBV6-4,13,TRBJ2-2,CASRPSNTGELFF,TGTGCCAGCAGGCCTAGCAACACCGGGGAGCTGTTTTTT
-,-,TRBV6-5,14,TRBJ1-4,CASSYSGDNEKLFF,TGTGCCAGCAGTTATTCGGGGGATAATGAAAAACTGTTTTTT
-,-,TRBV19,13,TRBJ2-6,CASRPSGANVLTF,TGTGCCAGCAGGCCCTCTGGGGCCAACGTCCTGACTTTC
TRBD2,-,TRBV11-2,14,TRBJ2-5,CASSSGLALGAQYF,TGTGCCAGCAGCTCCGGACTAGCCCTCGGGGCCCAGTACTTC
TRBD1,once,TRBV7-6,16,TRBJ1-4,CASSRGTASTNEKLFF,TGTGCCAGCAGCCGTGGGACAGCATCAACTAATGAAAAACTGTTTTTT
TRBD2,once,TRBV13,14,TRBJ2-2,CASSREGYTGELFF,TGTGCCAGCAGTCGGGAGGGGTACACCGGGGAGCTGTTTTTT
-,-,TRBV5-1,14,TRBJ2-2,CASEEGVSTGELFF,TGCGCCAGCGAAGAGGGGGTGAGCACCGGGGAGCTGTTTTTT
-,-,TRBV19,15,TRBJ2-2,CASSIGGSYTGELFF,TGTGCCAGTAGTATAGGAGGCAGCTACACCGGGGAGCTGTTTTTT
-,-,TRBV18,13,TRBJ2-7,CASSPGQGGEQYF,TGTGCCAGCTCACCGGGGCAGGGAGGCGAGCAGTACTTC
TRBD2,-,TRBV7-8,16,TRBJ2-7,CASSIGGLAGRYEQYF,TGTGCCAGCAGTATCGGCGGACTAGCGGGAAGGTACGAGCAGTACTTC
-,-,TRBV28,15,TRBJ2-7,CASSFGLVENYEQYF,TGTGCCAGCAGTTTTGGTCTCGTCGAGAATTACGAGCAGTACTTC
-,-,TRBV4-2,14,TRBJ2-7,CASSQWTEYGEQYF,TGTGCCAGCAGCCAATGGACTGAGTACGGAGAGCAGTACTTC
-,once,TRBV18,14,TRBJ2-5,CASSPSSGGETQYF,TGTGCCAGCTCACCTTCGTCGGGTGGAGAGACCCAGTACTTC
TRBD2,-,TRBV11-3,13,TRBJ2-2,CASRLSGTGELFF,TGTGCCAGCAGACTTAGCGGGACCGGGGAGCTGTTTTTT
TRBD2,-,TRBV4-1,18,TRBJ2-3,CASSPRTSGRTSTDTQYF,TGCGCCAGCAGCCCCCGGACTAGCGGGAGGACTAGCACAGATACGCAGTATTTT
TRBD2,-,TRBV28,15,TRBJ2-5,CASSRLAGDQETQYF,TGTGCCAGCAGTCGACTAGCGGGAGATCAAGAGACCCAGTACTTC
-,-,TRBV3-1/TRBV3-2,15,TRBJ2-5,CASSQPQLLQETQYF,TGTGCCAGCAGCCAACCACAGCTACTTCAAGAGACCCAGTACTTC
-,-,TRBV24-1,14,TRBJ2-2,CATSREVVPGELFF,TGTGCCACCAGCAGGGAGGTCGTACCCGGGGAGCTGTTTTTT
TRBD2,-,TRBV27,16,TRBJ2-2,CASTTLASGSPGELFF,TGTGCCAGCACCACGTTGGCTAGCGGGAGCCCCGGGGAGCTGTTTTTT
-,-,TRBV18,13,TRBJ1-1,CASSRGGDTEAFF,TGTGCCAGCTCAAGGGGGGGAGACACTGAAGCTTTCTTT
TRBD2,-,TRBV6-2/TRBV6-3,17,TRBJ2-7,CASSSSLTSGRSYEQYF,TGTGCCAGCAGTTCCTCACTCACTAGCGGGAGAAGTTACGAGCAGTACTTC